Below are 8 T cell receptor beta chains sequenced from a single sample in a study of monozygotic twins with inflammatory bowel disease. TCRdb re-called the 5' RACE reads, yielding one record per CDR3 amino acid sequence without DNA. The specimen's table records 350,000 to 550,000 distinct CDR3 sequences. Sequencing input: blood. These receptors were obtained from a human donor with ulcerative colitis or Crohn's disease, or a healthy co-twin of an affected twin (not recorded which).

The V call is TRBV18, the J call TRBJ2-5; TCRdb reports TRBD1, a call that lacks DNA to check it against. The V gene's germline CDR1 is KGHSH and CDR2 LQKENI. The CDR3 spans 14 residues. This chain's CDR3 is CASSPYAGRETQYF.

The rearrangement links TRBV29-1 to TRBJ2-7; TCRdb gives TRBD1 as the D gene, but with no DNA this cannot be confirmed. Germline-derived CDR1 and CDR2 are SQVTM and ANQGSEA. The CDR3 length is 13 residues. CDR3: CSVSPEGVYEQYF.

The chain has TRBV7-2 and TRBJ1-6. Germline CDR1 is SGHTA and CDR2 is FQGNSA. This CDR3 is built from 15 residues. This CDR3 is CASSSADGYNSPLHF.

The rearrangement uses TRBV20-1 and TRBJ2-6. Germline CDR1 reads DFQATT; CDR2 reads SNEGSKA (reference sequence). The CDR3 runs to 13 residues. CDR3 amino acids: CSASGSGANVLTF.

The CDR3 is CASSYSQREGLPSYEQYF. The J gene is TRBJ2-7, the V gene TRBV6-5; TCRdb outputs TRBD2, but without DNA this stays unchecked. CDR3 size: 18 residues. Germline V gene data show CDR1 as MNHEY and CDR2 as SVGAGI.

The CDR3 region is CASSQAGIGREQYF. This sequence joins TRBV3-1 and TRBJ2-7; the TRBD2 assignment by TCRdb is unverifiable without DNA. Germline V gene sequence: CDR1 LGHDT, CDR2 YNNKEL (reference sequence). The CDR3 consists of 14 residues.

This chain links TRBV5-1 with TRBJ2-7; lacking DNA, the TRBD1 call made by TCRdb goes unchecked. The CDR3 has 14 amino acids. In germline, CDR1 is SGHRS, CDR2 YFSETQ. CDR3 in amino acids: CASSHAEQGYEQYF.

The rearrangement links TRBV4-1 to TRBJ1-2; as DNA is missing, the TRBD1 call by TCRdb cannot be tested. The germline CDR1 and CDR2 sequences are MGHRA and YSYEKL. The CDR3 totals 17 residues. CDR3 sequence reads: CASSPEAAGRWARGYTF.